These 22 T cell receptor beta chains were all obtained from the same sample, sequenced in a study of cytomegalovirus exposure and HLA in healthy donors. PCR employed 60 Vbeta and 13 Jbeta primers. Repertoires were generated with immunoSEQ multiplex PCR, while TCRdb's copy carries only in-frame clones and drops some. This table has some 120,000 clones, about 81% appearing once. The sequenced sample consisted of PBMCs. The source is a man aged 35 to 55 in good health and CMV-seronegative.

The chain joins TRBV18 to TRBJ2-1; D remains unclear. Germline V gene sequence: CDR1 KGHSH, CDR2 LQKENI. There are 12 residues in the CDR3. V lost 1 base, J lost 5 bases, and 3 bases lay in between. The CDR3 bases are TGTGCCAGCTCACCACTCGACAATGAGCAGTTCTTC. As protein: CASSPLDNEQFF.

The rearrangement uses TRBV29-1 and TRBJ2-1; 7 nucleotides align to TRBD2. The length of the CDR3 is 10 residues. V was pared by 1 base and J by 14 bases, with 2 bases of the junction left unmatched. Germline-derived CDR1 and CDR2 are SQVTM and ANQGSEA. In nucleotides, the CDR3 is TGCAGCGTTGAAGCGGGAGGAGAGTTCTTC. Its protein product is CSVEAGGEFF.

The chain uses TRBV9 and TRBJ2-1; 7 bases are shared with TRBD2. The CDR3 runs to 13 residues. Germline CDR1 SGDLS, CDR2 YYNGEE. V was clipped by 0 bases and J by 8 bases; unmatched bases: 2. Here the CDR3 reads CASSVGGGYEQFF. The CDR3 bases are TGTGCCAGCAGCGTAGGGGGGGGGTATGAGCAGTTCTTC.

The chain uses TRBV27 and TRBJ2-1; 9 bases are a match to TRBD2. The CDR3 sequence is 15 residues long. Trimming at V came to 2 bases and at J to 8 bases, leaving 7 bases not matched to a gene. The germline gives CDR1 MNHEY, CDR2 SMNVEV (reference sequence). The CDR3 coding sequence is TGTGCCAGCAGTTTAACGGCGGGGGGGCGGTATGAGCAGTTCTTC. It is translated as CASSLTAGGRYEQFF.

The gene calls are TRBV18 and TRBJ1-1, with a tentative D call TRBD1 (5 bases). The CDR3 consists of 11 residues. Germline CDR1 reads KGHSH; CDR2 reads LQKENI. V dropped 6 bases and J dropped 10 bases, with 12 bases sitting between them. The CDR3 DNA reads TGTGCCAGCTCCCCTCGGGACTCAGCTTTCTTT. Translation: CASSPRDSAFF.

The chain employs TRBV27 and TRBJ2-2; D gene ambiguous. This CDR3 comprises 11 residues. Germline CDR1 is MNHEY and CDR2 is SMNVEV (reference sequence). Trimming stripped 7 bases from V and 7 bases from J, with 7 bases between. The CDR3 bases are TGTGCCAGCATTTCCGGCGGGGAGCTGTTTTTT. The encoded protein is CASISGGELFF.

The CDR3 spells CASSFSDTQYF. DNA of the CDR3: TGTGCCAGCAGCTTTAGTGATACGCAGTATTTT. The rearrangement joins TRBV7-2 to TRBJ2-3; D remains ambiguous. This CDR3 has 11 residues. Between the trimmed V and J ends, which lost 3 bases and 6 bases, there was a span of 4 bases. Looked up from germline, CDR1 is SGHTA and CDR2 is FQGNSA.

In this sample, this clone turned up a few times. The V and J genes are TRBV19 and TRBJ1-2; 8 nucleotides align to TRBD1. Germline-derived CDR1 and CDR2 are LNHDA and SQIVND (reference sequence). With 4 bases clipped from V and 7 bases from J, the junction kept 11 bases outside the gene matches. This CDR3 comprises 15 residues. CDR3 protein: CASSSDRGLGSGYTF. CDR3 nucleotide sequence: TGTGCCAGTAGTAGCGACAGGGGATTGGGTAGTGGCTACACCTTC.

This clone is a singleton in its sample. This CDR3 reads CASSLVSAADTQYF. CDR3 nucleotide sequence: TGTGCCAGCAGCTTAGTGTCGGCGGCAGATACGCAGTATTTT. The genes are TRBV7-2 and TRBJ2-3; D gene unclear. This CDR3 is built from 14 residues. Germline loops: CDR1 SGHTA, CDR2 FQGNSA. Between the trimmed V and J ends, which lost 1 base and 4 bases, there was a span of 9 bases.

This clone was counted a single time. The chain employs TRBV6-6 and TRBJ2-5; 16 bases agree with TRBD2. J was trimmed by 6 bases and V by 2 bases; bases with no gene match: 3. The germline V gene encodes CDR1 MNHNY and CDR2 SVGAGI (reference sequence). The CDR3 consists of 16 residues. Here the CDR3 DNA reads TGTGCCAGCAGTTACGGGACTAGCGGGGGGGTAAAGACCCAGTACTTC. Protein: CASSYGTSGGVKTQYF.

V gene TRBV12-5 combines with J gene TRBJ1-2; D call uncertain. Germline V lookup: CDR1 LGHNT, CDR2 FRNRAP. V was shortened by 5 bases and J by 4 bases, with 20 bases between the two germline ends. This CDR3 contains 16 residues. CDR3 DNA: TGTGCTAGTGGTCCCCCCAGGTTGCTACCCGGCTATGGCTACACCTTC. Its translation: CASGPPRLLPGYGYTF.

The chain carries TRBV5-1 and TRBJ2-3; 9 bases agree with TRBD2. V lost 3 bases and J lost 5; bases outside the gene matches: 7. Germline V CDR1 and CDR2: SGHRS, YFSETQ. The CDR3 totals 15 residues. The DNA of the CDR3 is TGCGCCAGCAGCTACCAGACTAGCGGCGTAGATACGCAGTATTTT. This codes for CASSYQTSGVDTQYF. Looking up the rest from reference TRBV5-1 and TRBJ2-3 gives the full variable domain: KAGVTQTPRYLIKTRGQQVTLSCSPISGHRSVSWYQQTPGQGLQFLFEYFSETQRNKGNFPGRFSGRQFSNSRSEMNVSTLELGDSALYLCASSYQTSGVDTQYFGPGTRLTVL.

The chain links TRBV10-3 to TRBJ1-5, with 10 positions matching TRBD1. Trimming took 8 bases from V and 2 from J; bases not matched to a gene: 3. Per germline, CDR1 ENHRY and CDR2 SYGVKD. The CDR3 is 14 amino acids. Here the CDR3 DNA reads TGTGCCATCGGACAGGGGGAACGCAATCAGCCCCAGCATTTT. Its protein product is CAIGQGERNQPQHF.

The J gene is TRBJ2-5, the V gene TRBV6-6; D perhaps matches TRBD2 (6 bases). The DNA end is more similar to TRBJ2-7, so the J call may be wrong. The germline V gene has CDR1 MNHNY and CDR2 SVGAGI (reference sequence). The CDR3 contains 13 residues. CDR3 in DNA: TGTGCCAGCAGTTACGATAGCGGCTACGAGCAGTACTTC. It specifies CASSYDSGYEQYF.

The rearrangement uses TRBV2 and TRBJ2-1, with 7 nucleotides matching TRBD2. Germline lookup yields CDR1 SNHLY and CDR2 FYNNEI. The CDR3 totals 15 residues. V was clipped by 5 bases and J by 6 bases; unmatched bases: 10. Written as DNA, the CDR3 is TGTGCCAGCAGTCCAGGACTAGTGGGAGGCAATGAGCAGTTCTTC. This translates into CASSPGLVGGNEQFF.

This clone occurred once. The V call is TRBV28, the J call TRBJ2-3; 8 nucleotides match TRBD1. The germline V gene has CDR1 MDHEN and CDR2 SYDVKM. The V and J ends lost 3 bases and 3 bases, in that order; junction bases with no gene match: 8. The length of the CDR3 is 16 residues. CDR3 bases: TGTGCCAGCAGTTTCCCCGGGACAGGAAAAACAGATACGCAGTATTTT. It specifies CASSFPGTGKTDTQYF.

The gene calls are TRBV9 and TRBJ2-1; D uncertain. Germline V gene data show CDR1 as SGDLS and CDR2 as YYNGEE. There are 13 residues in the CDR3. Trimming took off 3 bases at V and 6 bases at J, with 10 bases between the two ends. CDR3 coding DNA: TGTGCCAGCAGCGGTGAGGTTTCCAATGAGCAGTTCTTC. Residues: CASSGEVSNEQFF. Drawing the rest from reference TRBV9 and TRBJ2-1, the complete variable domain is DSGVTQTPKHLITATGQRVTLRCSPRSGDLSVYWYQQSLDQGLQFLIQYYNGEERAKGNILERFSAQQFPDLHSELNLSSLELGDSALYFCASSGEVSNEQFFGPGTRLTVL.

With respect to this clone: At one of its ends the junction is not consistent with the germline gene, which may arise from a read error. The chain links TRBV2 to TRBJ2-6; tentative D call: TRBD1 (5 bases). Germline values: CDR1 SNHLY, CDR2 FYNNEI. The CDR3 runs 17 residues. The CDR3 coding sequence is TGTGCCAGCAGTGACCAGGGTATGTTGGCTGGGGCCAACGGCCTGACTTTC. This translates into CASSDQGMLAGANGLTF.

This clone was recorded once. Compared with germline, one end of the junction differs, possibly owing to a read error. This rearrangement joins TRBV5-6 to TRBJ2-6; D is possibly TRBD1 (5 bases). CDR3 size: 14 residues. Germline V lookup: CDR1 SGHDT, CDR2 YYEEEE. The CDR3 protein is CASSLGSGANGLTF. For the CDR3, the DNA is TGTGCCAGCAGCTTGGGGTCTGGGGCCAACGGCCTGACTTTC.

Written as DNA, the CDR3 is TGTGCCACCAGCAGTGGGGAACAGGGGACCTACGAGCAGTACTTC. This gives the protein CATSSGEQGTYEQYF. This chain links TRBV15 with TRBJ2-7, with 7 bases that match TRBD1. V shed 3 bases, J shed 2 bases, and the junction held 7 bases outside the gene matches. The CDR3 runs 15 residues. CDR1 and CDR2 (germline): LNHNV, YYDKDF (reference sequence).

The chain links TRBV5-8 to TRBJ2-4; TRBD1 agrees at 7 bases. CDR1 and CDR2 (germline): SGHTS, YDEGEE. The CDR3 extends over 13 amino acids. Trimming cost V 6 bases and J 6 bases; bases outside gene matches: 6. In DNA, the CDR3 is TGTGCCAGCACCGAGGGGGCGGGAAACATTCAGTACTTC. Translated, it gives CASTEGAGNIQYF.

CDR3 protein: CASSPGTSGSSGVAKNIQYF. DNA for the CDR3: TGCGCCAGCAGCCCCGGGACTAGCGGGAGTAGTGGAGTGGCCAAAAACATTCAGTACTTC. The rearrangement links TRBV5-1 to TRBJ2-4; 14 positions agree with TRBD2. Trimming removed 4 bases from V and 1 base from J; junction bases left unmatched: 13. The CDR3 loop spans 20 amino acids. Per germline, CDR1 SGHRS and CDR2 YFSETQ.